This note documents a single T cell receptor beta chain sequence. The data derive from a study of shared T cell receptors in the human thymus. The CDR3 covers 15 residues. Trimming took off 8 bases at V and 0 bases at J, with 15 bases between the two ends. Germline-derived CDR1 and CDR2 are SGHAT and FQNNGV. The data were produced by immunoSEQ multiplex PCR, yet TCRdb's version contains in-frame clones alone and is incomplete. The repertoire has about 660,000 clones, approximately 90% of them found once; the top ten carry about 0.01%. These records were also assigned to another study, of human thymus T cells. That paper states: All donors were healthy Finnish infants who were undergoing corrective surgery to treat congenital heart defects. Thymus tissue for the work was resected from patients undergoing corrective heart surgery. An apparent bias in V and J gene usage was seen in thymic and blood repertoires. Thymic TCR repertoires of unrelated people reportedly overlapped highly.

The chain couples TRBV11-2 to TRBJ2-3; no definite D call. Sequences were obtained from thymocytes. The receptor was isolated from a boy in the first two years of life with a congenital heart defect. DNA of the CDR3: TGTGCCAGCCTGGCCAGACTCCCTAGCACAGATACGCAGTATTTT. Amino acid sequence: CASLARLPSTDTQYF. The full variable domain, its missing parts supplied by reference TRBV11-2 and TRBJ2-3, is EAGVAQSPRYKIIEKRQSVAFWCNPISGHATLYWYQQILGQGPKLLIQFQNNGVVDDSQLPKDRFSAERLKGVDSTLKIQPAKLEDSAVYLCASLARLPSTDTQYFGPGTRLTVL.